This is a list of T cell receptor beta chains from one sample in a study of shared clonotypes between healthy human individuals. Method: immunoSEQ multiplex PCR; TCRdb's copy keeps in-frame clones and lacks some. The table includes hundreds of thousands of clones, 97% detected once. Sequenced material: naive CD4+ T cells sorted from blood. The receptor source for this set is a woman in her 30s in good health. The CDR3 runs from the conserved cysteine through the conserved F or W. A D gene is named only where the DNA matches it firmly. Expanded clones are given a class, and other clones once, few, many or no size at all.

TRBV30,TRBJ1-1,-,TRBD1,CAWSWDRVTTEAFF,TGTGCCTGGAGCTGGGACAGGGTGACCACTGAAGCTTTCTTT
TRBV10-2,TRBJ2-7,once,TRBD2,CASSESRGSEQYF,TGCGCCAGCAGTGAGTCGCGGGGGAGCGAGCAGTACTTC
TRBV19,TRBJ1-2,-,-,CASSLGTTNYGYTF,TGTGCCAGTAGTCTCGGGACAACTAACTATGGCTACACCTTC
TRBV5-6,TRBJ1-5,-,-,CASSLGLRNQPQHF,TGTGCCAGCAGCTTGGGACTCAGGAATCAGCCCCAGCATTTT
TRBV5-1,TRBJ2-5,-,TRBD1,CASSLVAGGILRETQYF,TGCGCCAGCAGCTTAGTAGCAGGGGGTATACTTCGAGAGACCCAGTACTTC
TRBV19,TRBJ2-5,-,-,CASSIAAGYQETQYF,TGTGCCAGTAGTATAGCCGCGGGTTATCAAGAGACCCAGTACTTC
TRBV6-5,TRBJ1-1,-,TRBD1,CASSSSPGTGGSEAFF,TGTGCCAGCAGTTCAAGTCCCGGGACAGGGGGCAGCGAAGCTTTCTTT
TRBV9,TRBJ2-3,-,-,CASSVEGLTDTQYF,TGTGCCAGCAGCGTAGAAGGTCTCACAGATACGCAGTATTTT
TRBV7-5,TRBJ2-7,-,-,CVDMPGAKTSGIYEQYF,TGTGTCGACATGCCGGGGGCGAAAACTAGCGGGATATACGAGCAGTACTTC
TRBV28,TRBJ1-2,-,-,CASSYFPPYRTYGYTF,TGTGCCAGCAGTTATTTCCCCCCGTACAGGACCTATGGCTACACCTTC
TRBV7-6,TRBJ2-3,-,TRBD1,CASSPLPGGLTDTQYF,TGTGCCAGCAGCCCCTTGCCAGGGGGTCTAACAGATACGCAGTATTTT
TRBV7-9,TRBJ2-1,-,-,CASSAHLSSYNEQFF,TGTGCCAGCAGTGCGCATTTGAGCTCCTACAATGAGCAGTTCTTC
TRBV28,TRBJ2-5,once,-,CASRMDGYQETQYF,TGTGCCAGCAGAATGGACGGTTACCAAGAGACCCAGTACTTC
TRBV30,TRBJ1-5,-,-,CAWSVRASNQPQHF,TGTGCCTGGAGTGTACGGGCTAGCAATCAGCCCCAGCATTTT
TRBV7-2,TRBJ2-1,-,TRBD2,CAITTGGSYNEQFF,TGTGCCATCACTACCGGCGGGAGTTACAATGAGCAGTTCTTC
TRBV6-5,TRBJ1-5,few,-,CASSYGGNQPQHF,TGTGCCAGCAGTTACGGGGGCAATCAGCCCCAGCATTTT
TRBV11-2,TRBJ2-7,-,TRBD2,CASSLDRGSGRAHEQYF,TGTGCCAGCAGCTTAGATAGGGGTAGCGGGAGGGCCCACGAGCAGTACTTC
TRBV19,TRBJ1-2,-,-,CASTQINEPRAPTIGYTF,TGTGCCAGTACCCAAATCAACGAGCCCAGGGCCCCGACGATTGGCTACACCTTC
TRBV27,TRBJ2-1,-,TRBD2,CASSLYPLAGYYNEQFF,TGTGCCAGCAGTCTATACCCACTAGCGGGATACTACAATGAGCAGTTCTTC
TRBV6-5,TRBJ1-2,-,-,CASSLRGQGTYGYTF,TGTGCCAGCAGTTTACGCGGGCAGGGGACCTATGGCTACACCTTC
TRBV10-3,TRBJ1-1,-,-,CAIKGEGMNTEAFF,TGTGCCATCAAGGGTGAAGGGATGAACACTGAAGCTTTCTTT
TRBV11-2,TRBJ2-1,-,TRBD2,CASSFGTSGAYNEQFF,TGTGCCAGCAGCTTTGGGACTAGCGGAGCCTACAATGAGCAGTTCTTC
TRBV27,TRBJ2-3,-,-,CASSPWQTGPSTDTQYF,TGTGCCAGCAGTCCGTGGCAGACAGGCCCTAGCACAGATACGCAGTATTTT
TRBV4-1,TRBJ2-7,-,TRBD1,CASSQGDWDRVYEQYF,TGCGCCAGCAGCCAAGGGGATTGGGACAGGGTCTACGAGCAGTACTTC
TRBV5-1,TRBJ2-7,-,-,CASSRAGEQYF,TGCGCCAGCTCGAGGGCGGGCGAGCAGTACTTC